The 20 T cell receptor beta chains below come from one sample, sequenced in a study of CD8 T cells in Susac syndrome. It was with random hexamers that roughly 0.45 to 1 ug RNA was reverse transcribed. In TCRdb, the immunoSEQ multiplex PCR reads were re-called with MiXCR into one record per CDR3 protein. This table holds 50,000 or so distinct CDR3 sequences, 90% to 95% found once. What was sequenced was CD8+ T cells from PBMCs. The source is a human donor with multiple sclerosis.

The V gene is TRBV12-3 or TRBV12-4, the J gene TRBJ1-2; 9 bases match TRBD1. This CDR3 is built from 15 residues. Trimming removed 6 bases from V and 8 bases from J; junction bases left unmatched: 13. The CDR3 nucleotides are TGTGCCAGCAGCAACGACAGACAGGGGGTCTTGGGCTACACCTTC. It codes for CASSNDRQGVLGYTF.

V usage is TRBV29-1 and J usage is TRBJ2-3; D may match TRBD1 or TRBD2 (5 bases each). CDR3 length equals 14 residues. Germline lookup yields CDR1 SQVTM and CDR2 ANQGSEA. V lost 6 bases and J lost 0, with 13 bases in between. CDR3 loop: CSVATWDSTDTQYF. DNA of the CDR3: TGCAGCGTCGCCACCTGGGACAGCACAGATACGCAGTATTTT.

The chain has TRBV27 and TRBJ1-2; 8 positions match TRBD1. V was pared by 3 bases and J by 7 bases, with 4 bases of the junction left unmatched. This CDR3 contains 13 residues. Per the germline V gene, CDR1 is MNHEY and CDR2 is SMNVEV (reference sequence). The CDR3 loop reads CASSLQGARGYTF. The CDR3 nucleotides are TGTGCCAGCAGTTTGCAGGGGGCGCGTGGCTACACCTTC.

This chain uses TRBV4-2 with TRBJ1-1; D uncertain. CDR1 is LGHNA and CDR2 is YNFKEQ in the germline V gene. V dropped 0 bases and J dropped 4 bases, with 12 bases sitting between them. This CDR3 region has 15 residues. The CDR3 region has the DNA TGTGCCAGCAGCCAAGAGGCAGGCTCGCCCACTGAAGCTTTCTTT. Its protein product is CASSQEAGSPTEAFF.

This sequence joins TRBV29-1 and TRBJ2-3; D might be TRBD2 (6 bases). V lost 3 bases, J lost 2 bases, and 9 bases lay in between. Germline assignment: CDR1 SQVTM and CDR2 ANQGSEA. This CDR3 contains 13 residues. The CDR3 DNA follows: TGCAGCGTTGATGCGGGGCCCACAGATACGCAGTATTTT. It is translated as CSVDAGPTDTQYF.

V gene TRBV7-9 combines with J gene TRBJ2-7; 8 positions match TRBD2. CDR3 length: 16 amino acids. CDR1 is SEHNR, CDR2 FQNEAQ, per germline (reference sequence). Trimming took 7 bases from V and 5 from J; bases not matched to a gene: 16. The CDR3 region is CASTDTGGVLLHEQYF. The CDR3 DNA follows: TGTGCCAGCACCGACACGGGGGGGGTCCTTCTCCACGAGCAGTACTTC. Using reference TRBV7-9 and TRBJ2-7 for the parts outside the CDR3, the full variable domain is DTGVSQNPRHKITKRGQNVTFRCDPISEHNRLYWYRQTLGQGPEFLTYFQNEAQLEKSRLLSDRFSAERPKGSFSTLEIQRTEQGDSAMYLCASTDTGGVLLHEQYFGPGTRLTVT.

V and J are TRBV19 and TRBJ2-7, with 8 bases lining up with TRBD1. The germline V gene encodes CDR1 LNHDA and CDR2 SQIVND (reference sequence). CDR3 length equals 14 residues. Trimming took 5 bases from V and 4 from J; bases not matched to a gene: 7. CDR3 sequence: CASSRGTGNYEQYF. CDR3 bases: TGTGCCAGTAGTCGAGGGACAGGAAATTACGAGCAGTACTTC. Full variable domain (outside the CDR3, taken from reference TRBV19 and TRBJ2-7): DGGITQSPKYLFRKEGQNVTLSCEQNLNHDAMYWYRQDPGQGLRLIYYSQIVNDFQKGDIAEGYSVSREKKESFPLTVTSAQKNPTAFYLCASSRGTGNYEQYFGPGTRLTVT.

This chain joins TRBV7-6 and TRBJ2-1, with TRBD1 identical over 9 bases. The CDR3 is 16 residues long. The germline V gene has CDR1 SGHVS and CDR2 FNYEAQ. With V trimmed by 4 bases and J by 5 bases, 9 bases remained unmatched. Written as DNA, the CDR3 is TGTGCCAGCAGCTCATTAACAGGGGGCGGCCACAATGAGCAGTTCTTC. Its protein is CASSSLTGGGHNEQFF.

The genes are TRBV29-1 and TRBJ1-1, with D hard to call. The CDR3 runs to 13 residues. Germline-derived CDR1 and CDR2 are SQVTM and ANQGSEA. The V gene lost 1 base and the J gene lost 4 bases, with 10 bases spanning the gap. CDR3 DNA sequence: TGCAGCGTTGAAGGGTCGAGGGCCACTGAAGCTTTCTTT. It codes for CSVEGSRATEAFF.

V gene TRBV5-1 combines with J gene TRBJ1-1; D call uncertain. The V gene's germline CDR1 is SGHRS and CDR2 YFSETQ. With 0 bases removed from V and 5 bases from J, the gap between germline ends came to 11 bases. The CDR3 contains 14 residues. The CDR3 nucleotides read TGCGCCAGCAGCTTGGCCCTTTTGGGGACTGAAGCTTTCTTT. Translation gives CASSLALLGTEAFF.

This chain links TRBV14 with TRBJ2-2; D possibly matches TRBD1 or TRBD2 (5 bases each). Germline V CDR1 and CDR2: SGHDN, FVKESK. The V end was cut by 1 base, the J end by 5 bases, with 8 bases between. This CDR3 is built from 14 residues. CDR3 amino acids: CASSQARETGELFF. The DNA for the CDR3 is TGTGCCAGCAGCCAAGCCAGGGAGACCGGGGAGCTGTTTTTT.

V is TRBV20-1 and J is TRBJ1-1; possible D gene TRBD1, 5 bases. Germline V gives CDR1 DFQATT, CDR2 SNEGSKA (reference sequence). This CDR3 spans 15 amino acids. V was pared by 1 base and J by 5 bases, with 17 bases between. Here the CDR3 DNA reads TGCAGTGCTAGAGGTACGATCGGGGCAGGTACTGAAGCTTTCTTT. This encodes CSARGTIGAGTEAFF.

V gene TRBV24-1 combines with J gene TRBJ2-7, with 7 positions matching TRBD2. V was pared by 2 bases and J by 0 bases, with 3 bases of the junction left unmatched. CDR1 KGHDR and CDR2 SFDVKD come from the germline V gene. The CDR3 contains 15 residues. Written as DNA, the CDR3 is TGTGCCACCAGTGATTCTAGCGGAAGCTCCTACGAGCAGTACTTC. It codes for CATSDSSGSSYEQYF.

The chain recombines TRBV9 with TRBJ2-7; D might be TRBD1 (7 bases). Germline V gene sequence: CDR1 SGDLS, CDR2 YYNGEE. V was clipped by 6 bases and J by 2 bases, with 18 bases between them. The CDR3 extends over 15 amino acids. Here the CDR3 reads CASNSGGGPTYEQYF. In DNA form, the CDR3 reads TGTGCCAGCAACTCCGGAGGGGGCCCCACCTACGAGCAGTACTTC. The full variable domain, in which reference TRBV9 and TRBJ2-7 provide the parts outside the CDR3, is DSGVTQTPKHLITATGQRVTLRCSPRSGDLSVYWYQQSLDQGLQFLIQYYNGEERAKGNILERFSAQQFPDLHSELNLSSLELGDSALYFCASNSGGGPTYEQYFGPGTRLTVT.

The rearrangement joins TRBV27 to TRBJ1-5; D is possibly TRBD1 (5 bases). The CDR3 runs 15 residues. Trimming stripped 3 bases from V and 3 bases from J, with 12 bases between. CDR1 MNHEY and CDR2 SMNVEV come from the germline V gene (reference sequence). The CDR3 coding sequence is TGTGCCAGCAGTTTTTCCAGGGAAGTCAATCAGCCCCAGCATTTT. Protein sequence: CASSFSREVNQPQHF.

V usage is TRBV9 and J usage is TRBJ2-2; the match to TRBD1 covers 7 bases. Germline V gives CDR1 SGDLS, CDR2 YYNGEE. V lost 0 bases and J lost 8; bases outside the gene matches: 4. The CDR3 totals 14 residues. DNA of the CDR3: TGTGCCAGCAGCGTAGTAGGGGGCACTGGGGAGCTGTTTTTT. This encodes CASSVVGGTGELFF.

This sequence joins TRBV23-1 and TRBJ2-7, with D uncertain. TRBV23-1 is classed as an ORF, of uncertain function. The CDR3 length is 13 residues. V gave up 0 bases and J gave up 3 bases, with 6 bases separating them. The CDR3 coding sequence is TGCGCCAGCAGTCAATCGGGCCTCTACGAGCAGTACTTC. Protein sequence: CASSQSGLYEQYF.

This clonotype was seen a handful of times. J is TRBJ2-7 and V is TRBV4-1, with 7 bases matching TRBD2. The germline gives CDR1 MGHRA, CDR2 YSYEKL. This CDR3 spans 14 amino acids. The ends lost 2 bases at V and 3 bases at J; junction bases unmatched: 4. CDR3 residues: CASSQSGDVYEQYF. The DNA for the CDR3 is TGCGCCAGCAGCCAAAGCGGGGACGTCTACGAGCAGTACTTC.

The rearrangement links TRBV19 to TRBJ1-1; 10 nucleotides line up with TRBD1. The CDR3 is made up of 13 amino acids. The germline V gene encodes CDR1 LNHDA and CDR2 SQIVND (reference sequence). J gave up 5 bases and V 6 bases, and 3 bases lay outside the gene matches. The CDR3 nucleotides read TGTGCCAGTAGCGACAGGGGGCGAACTGAAGCTTTCTTT. This gives the protein CASSDRGRTEAFF.

This chain joins TRBV4-3 and TRBJ1-2; D gene unclear. CDR1 is LGHNA and CDR2 is YSLEER in the germline V gene. This CDR3 contains 13 residues. Between the trimmed V and J ends, which lost 2 bases and 7 bases, there was a span of 11 bases. The CDR3 nucleotides are TGCGCCAGCAGCCAAATTATGGAGGGTGGCTACACCTTC. Residues: CASSQIMEGGYTF.